This TCR beta chain emerged from a study of cytomegalovirus exposure and HLA in healthy donors. Use of 60 Vbeta and 13 Jbeta primers characterized the PCR. The protocol was immunoSEQ multiplex PCR, while the TCRdb copy is restricted to in-frame clones and leaves out a portion. The data contain 150,000 to 250,000 clones, more than 75% of them singletons. The germline V gene has CDR1 SGHVS and CDR2 FQNEAQ. The V end was cut by 4 bases, the J end by 1 base, with 8 bases between. This CDR3 is built from 13 residues. The source of this sequence is a woman aged 45 to 65 in good health and CMV-seropositive. The sequenced sample consisted of PBMCs. The gene calls are TRBV7-8 and TRBJ2-7; weak D call: TRBD2 (5 bases). The CDR3 sequence: CASSSGSSYEQYF. DNA for the CDR3: TGTGCCAGCAGCTCGGGATCTTCCTACGAGCAGTACTTC. The variable domain in full, with the rest retrieved from reference TRBV7-8 and TRBJ2-7, is GAGVSQSPRYKVAKRGQDVALRCDPISGHVSLFWYQQALGQGPEFLTYFQNEAQLDKSGLPSDRFFAERPEGSVSTLKIQRTQQEDSAVYLCASSSGSSYEQYFGPGTRLTVT.